The clone carrying this T cell receptor (beta chain) was seen more than once but under ten times. The data are from a study of T-cell memory formation after mild COVID-19. V lost 6 bases to trimming and J lost 3 bases, with 24 bases between them. The length of the CDR3 is 16 residues. Germline-derived CDR1 and CDR2 are DFQATT and SNEGSKA (reference sequence). Via MiXCR, TCRdb re-called the 5' RACE reads, giving one row per CDR3 protein. In the table there are about 350,000 distinct CDR3 sequences, roughly 20% of which are singletons. The chain combines TRBV20-1 with TRBJ2-7, with D tentatively TRBD1 (6 bases). The sequenced sample consisted of PBMCs or a T cell subset sorted from them (not recorded which). This clonotype was obtained from a man between 18 and 35 years old who had mild COVID-19 (a few samples of this study predate the infection). Cell type and time point are not known. The CDR3 DNA reads as TGCAGTGCCGGAACTTTAAGGGGACCACAGGGCTACGAGCAGTACTTC. It codes for CSAGTLRGPQGYEQYF.